The 30 T cell receptor beta chains reported below all come from one sample, sequenced in a study of blood T cell repertoires in COVID-19. TCRdb's copy holds only in-frame clones and misses some; the assay was immunoSEQ multiplex PCR. The sample records fewer than 200,000 clones, 60% to 80% being singletons. Sample: PBMCs or T cells enriched from blood (not recorded which). The receptor set was obtained from a woman aged 45-65 years who had recovered from COVID-19.

This clone was recorded only once. The rearrangement joins TRBV7-9 to TRBJ2-7; 10 nucleotides match TRBD1. The CDR3 consists of 13 residues. Germline assignment: CDR1 SEHNR and CDR2 FQNEAQ (reference sequence). The junction had 4 bases not matched to a gene; V was cut back by 7 bases and J by 4 bases. The CDR3 DNA is TGTGCCAGCACCCGGGACAGGGGTTACGAGCAGTACTTC. Translated: CASTRDRGYEQYF.

The rearrangement joins TRBV19 to TRBJ2-7; TRBD2 is a possible D gene (6 bases). V lost 2 bases to trimming and J lost 5 bases, with 16 bases between them. The CDR3 consists of 15 residues. Germline V lookup: CDR1 LNHDA, CDR2 SQIVND (reference sequence). CDR3 protein: CASSIWGTPGDEQYF. The CDR3 DNA reads as TGTGCCAGTAGTATATGGGGGACCCCGGGAGACGAGCAGTACTTC.

The genes are TRBV25-1 and TRBJ2-3; the D gene is possibly TRBD2 (5 bases). CDR3 size: 15 residues. Deletions cut 2 bases from V and 0 bases from J, with 9 bases between. Germline V CDR1 and CDR2: MGHDK, SYGVNS. The CDR3 DNA follows: TGTGCCAGCAGTGAACCGGGGTCTAGCACAGATACGCAGTATTTT. This encodes CASSEPGSSTDTQYF.

The chain has TRBV6-2 or TRBV6-3 and TRBJ1-2; TRBD1 matches at 7 bases. This CDR3 comprises 12 residues. The V gene end was trimmed by 5 bases and the J gene end by 5 bases; junction bases not matched to a gene: 2. Germline CDR1 and CDR2: MNHEY and SVGEGT. This chain's CDR3 is CASSLQGYGYTF. DNA for the CDR3: TGTGCCAGCAGTCTACAGGGGTATGGCTACACCTTC.

The rearrangement links TRBV28 to TRBJ2-2; possible D gene TRBD1, 6 bases. This CDR3 comprises 15 residues. Germline CDR1 MDHEN, CDR2 SYDVKM. The V gene lost 5 bases and the J gene lost 5 bases, with 15 bases spanning the gap. The CDR3 nucleotides are TGTGCCAGCAGTCCCCAGCAGGGGTGGACCGGGGAGCTGTTTTTT. As protein: CASSPQQGWTGELFF.

CDR3 residues: CAWQTSGNSNEQFF. The CDR3 coding sequence is TGTGCCTGGCAGACTAGCGGGAATTCCAATGAGCAGTTCTTC. The rearrangement joins TRBV30 to TRBJ2-1; 11 positions agree with TRBD2. This CDR3 is 14 amino acids long. Looked up from germline, CDR1 is GTSNPN and CDR2 is SVGIG (reference sequence). J gave up 6 bases and V 5 bases, and 6 bases lay outside the gene matches.

The chain carries TRBV14 and TRBJ1-2; possibly TRBD1 for D (6 bases). Trimming removed 0 bases at V and 4 bases at J, with 6 bases between. CDR3 size: 13 residues. Germline lookup yields CDR1 SGHDN and CDR2 FVKESK. The CDR3 DNA sequence: TGTGCCAGCAGCCAAGACAGGGGCTATGGCTACACCTTC. This encodes CASSQDRGYGYTF.

The sample holds one count of this clone. The chain combines TRBV5-6 with TRBJ2-5, with D perhaps TRBD1 (6 bases). The CDR3 covers 15 residues. Germline CDR1 reads SGHDT; CDR2 reads YYEEEE. With 5 bases removed from V and 1 base from J, the gap between germline ends came to 15 bases. Here the CDR3 reads CASSRGDRIQETQYF. In DNA form, the CDR3 reads TGTGCCAGCAGTCGGGGAGACAGGATCCAAGAGACCCAGTACTTC.

The V gene is TRBV12-5, the J gene TRBJ2-1; 10 positions match TRBD2. The CDR3 sequence is 15 residues long. V lost 1 base and J lost 3; bases outside the gene matches: 0. From germline, CDR1 is LGHNT and CDR2 FRNRAP. The CDR3, as DNA: TGTGCTAGTGGTTTGGGACTAGCGGGCTACAATGAGCAGTTCTTC. This encodes CASGLGLAGYNEQFF.

The CDR3, as DNA: TGTGCCAGCAGCTTCTCTTCGACGGGGAGGGGTGAGCAGTTCTTC. Amino acids: CASSFSSTGRGEQFF. The chain is built from TRBV11-2 and TRBJ2-1, with TRBD2 matching over 7 bases. The CDR3 is 15 residues long. Germline V gene lookup returns CDR1 SGHAT and CDR2 FQNNGV. J gave up 9 bases and V 3 bases, and 11 bases lay outside the gene matches.

This clone was recorded only once. The chain employs TRBV28 and TRBJ1-1, with D perhaps matching TRBD1 (6 bases). CDR1 and CDR2 from the germline V gene are MDHEN and SYDVKM. Between the trimmed V and J ends, which lost 8 bases and 0 bases, there was a span of 16 bases. The CDR3 covers 15 residues. CDR3 protein: CASGRGGGMNTEAFF. The DNA for the CDR3 is TGTGCCAGCGGGAGAGGGGGGGGAATGAACACTGAAGCTTTCTTT.

The chain has TRBV3-1 (or the pseudogene TRBV3-2) and TRBJ2-7, with 16 bases fitting TRBD2. The ends lost 2 bases at V and 4 bases at J; junction bases unmatched: 8. This CDR3 is built from 18 residues. Germline V CDR1 and CDR2: LGHDT, YNNKEL (reference sequence). CDR3 sequence (DNA): TGTGCCAGCAGCCAATCGGGACTAGCGGGAGGGCCGTTGTACGAGCAGTACTTC. This gives the protein CASSQSGLAGGPLYEQYF.

The rearrangement uses TRBV7-9 and TRBJ2-2; D possibly corresponds to TRBD1 (6 bases). The CDR3 loop spans 14 amino acids. V lost 7 bases to trimming and J lost 4 bases, with 13 bases between them. The germline gives CDR1 SEHNR, CDR2 FQNEAQ (reference sequence). CDR3 amino acids: CASIVTGITGELFF. CDR3 bases: TGTGCCAGCATAGTAACAGGGATCACCGGGGAGCTGTTTTTT. The full variable domain, rest sourced from reference TRBV7-9 and TRBJ2-2, is DTGVSQNPRHKITKRGQNVTFRCDPISEHNRLYWYRQTLGQGPEFLTYFQNEAQLEKSRLLSDRFSAERPKGSFSTLEIQRTEQGDSAMYLCASIVTGITGELFFGEGSRLTVL.

A single count supports this clone. The rearrangement uses TRBV7-9 and TRBJ1-2, with D hard to call. V was clipped by 7 bases and J by 6 bases, with 15 bases between them. CDR1 and CDR2 (germline): SEHNR, FQNEAQ (reference sequence). There are 13 residues in the CDR3. This CDR3 is CASTPPGLHGYTF. The CDR3 nucleotides are TGTGCCAGCACCCCCCCCGGTCTTCATGGCTACACCTTC.

This sequence joins TRBV7-6 and TRBJ2-7; TRBD2 aligns across 8 bases. CDR3 length: 15 amino acids. Trimming cost V 1 base and J 2 bases; bases outside gene matches: 4. Germline V CDR1 and CDR2: SGHVS, FNYEAQ. Here the CDR3 DNA reads TGTGCCAGCAGCTTAGAGGGCGGGAGGACCTACGAGCAGTACTTC. Translation gives CASSLEGGRTYEQYF.

This chain links TRBV6-5 with TRBJ2-7; D may be TRBD2 (5 bases). Germline-derived CDR1 and CDR2 are MNHEY and SVGAGI. The CDR3 runs 13 residues. The V and J ends lost 6 bases and 6 bases respectively, with 15 bases between them. The CDR3 here is CASRVMLGGEQYF. For the CDR3, the DNA is TGTGCCAGCAGGGTGATGCTAGGAGGCGAGCAGTACTTC.

This clone was recorded a few times. The CDR3 nucleotides are TGTGCCAGCAGCCTTCCGTCAAACACCATATATTTT. Translating it yields CASSLPSNTIYF. J is TRBJ1-3 and V is TRBV12-3 or TRBV12-4; D not certain. The V gene lost 6 bases and the J gene lost 6 bases, with 9 bases spanning the gap. This CDR3 region has 12 residues.

The V gene is TRBV19, the J gene TRBJ2-1; 10 positions match TRBD1. This CDR3 comprises 15 residues. V trimming: 5 bases; J trimming: 8 bases; junction bases outside the gene matches: 9. Germline CDR1 LNHDA, CDR2 SQIVND (reference sequence). The CDR3 loop is CASSLGQGEGDEQFF. CDR3 DNA sequence: TGTGCCAGTAGTCTCGGACAGGGGGAGGGCGATGAGCAGTTCTTC.

The CDR3 region is CASSPRQVLGYEQYF. DNA of the CDR3: TGTGCCAGTAGTCCAAGACAGGTCCTTGGATACGAGCAGTACTTC. The rearrangement links TRBV19 to TRBJ2-7; tentatively, D is TRBD1 (6 bases). Germline assignment: CDR1 LNHDA and CDR2 SQIVND (reference sequence). Trimming removed 5 bases at V and 4 bases at J, with 18 bases between. This CDR3 is 15 amino acids long.

Turning to this clone: A much larger clonotype is one base distant, so this may be a read error. This rearrangement joins TRBV5-1 to TRBJ1-2; unclear D gene. The CDR3 loop spans 12 amino acids. Per the germline V gene, CDR1 is SGHRS and CDR2 is YFSETQ. V dropped 0 bases and J dropped 4 bases, with 4 bases sitting between them. CDR3 sequence (DNA): TGCGCCAGCAGCTTGGACAGCTATGGCTACACCTTC. Translated, it gives CASSLDSYGYTF.

The chain combines TRBV10-3 with TRBJ2-7, with D possibly matching TRBD1 (6 bases). Germline loops: CDR1 ENHRY, CDR2 SYGVKD. The CDR3 runs 15 residues. Trimming took off 4 bases at V and 4 bases at J, with 17 bases between the two ends. The CDR3 region is CAISGDTGIPYEQYF. Written as DNA, the CDR3 is TGTGCCATCAGTGGGGACACGGGAATCCCTTACGAGCAGTACTTC.

CDR3 amino acids: CASAPQRQTNYGYTF. CDR3 in DNA: TGTGCCAGCGCACCGCAAAGACAGACTAACTATGGCTACACCTTC. The chain has TRBV27 and TRBJ1-2; the D gene is possibly TRBD1 (5 bases). The CDR3 is 15 residues long. The ends were cut back, 8 bases at V and 0 bases at J, with 16 bases in the middle. Germline CDR1 and CDR2: MNHEY and SMNVEV (reference sequence).

The V gene is TRBV28, the J gene TRBJ1-5; 7 bases map to TRBD1. The CDR3 contains 15 residues. Germline lookup yields CDR1 MDHEN and CDR2 SYDVKM. V gave up 8 bases and J gave up 3 bases; unmatched junction bases: 10. The CDR3 nucleotides are TGTGCCAGCCACGCCCCGACAGGGCTCAATCAGCCCCAGCATTTT. This sequence encodes CASHAPTGLNQPQHF.

The CDR3 reads CASSIRQGRQLSGNTIYF. DNA of the CDR3: TGTGCCAGCAGCATCAGACAGGGGAGACAGCTTTCTGGAAACACCATATATTTT. The chain carries TRBV7-6 and TRBJ1-3; 8 bases match TRBD1. CDR3 length: 18 amino acids. In germline, CDR1 is SGHVS, CDR2 FNYEAQ. V gave up 5 bases and J gave up 1 base; unmatched junction bases: 13.

The chain links TRBV2 to TRBJ2-2; D is possibly TRBD2 (5 bases). Trimming stripped 6 bases from V and 7 bases from J, with 12 bases between. The CDR3 loop spans 13 amino acids. Per the germline V gene, CDR1 is SNHLY and CDR2 is FYNNEI. The CDR3, as DNA: TGTGCCAGCAGGGCCCTCCGGGACGGGGAGCTGTTTTTT. This codes for CASRALRDGELFF.

V gene TRBV9 combines with J gene TRBJ2-1, with TRBD2 matching 8 bases. Per germline, CDR1 SGDLS and CDR2 YYNGEE. Germline trimming cut 0 bases from V and 1 base from J; bases unmatched to any gene: 12. The CDR3 is 19 residues long. The CDR3: CASSVAPSGRAGSYNEQFF. Here the CDR3 DNA reads TGTGCCAGCAGCGTAGCTCCCTCCGGGAGGGCCGGATCCTACAATGAGCAGTTCTTC.

The CDR3 DNA reads TGTGCCAGCAGCGGGGGGAGGGAGGGTAATTCACCCCTCCACTTT. Translating gives CASSGGREGNSPLHF. The chain uses TRBV6-5 and TRBJ1-6; possible D gene TRBD1, 5 bases. The CDR3 totals 15 residues. The germline CDR1 and CDR2 sequences are MNHEY and SVGAGI. V was cut by 6 bases and J by 6 bases, with 15 bases left in between.

The V and J genes are TRBV28 and TRBJ1-5; 8 nucleotides align to TRBD1. Germline V CDR1 and CDR2: MDHEN, SYDVKM. The V segment lost 7 bases and the J segment 5 bases; nucleotides outside the gene matches: 7. This CDR3 has 14 residues. The CDR3 DNA is TGTGCCAGCACCAGAGGACAGGGAGATCAGCCCCAGCATTTT. It translates to CASTRGQGDQPQHF.

The V gene is TRBV5-1, the J gene TRBJ2-7; D may be TRBD1 (6 bases). In germline, CDR1 is SGHRS, CDR2 YFSETQ. This CDR3 is built from 15 residues. The V gene lost 0 bases and the J gene lost 3 bases, with 13 bases spanning the gap. The CDR3 region has the DNA TGCGCCAGCAGCTTGGGGGTAGGACAGAGCTACGAGCAGTACTTC. The encoded protein is CASSLGVGQSYEQYF.

The chain uses TRBV9 and TRBJ2-5, with a weak D call TRBD2 (5 bases). In germline, CDR1 is SGDLS, CDR2 YYNGEE. Trimming removed 0 bases at V and 5 bases at J, with 11 bases between. This CDR3 is built from 14 residues. CDR3 DNA sequence: TGTGCCAGCAGCGTAGGTGGGAGACGTGAGACCCAGTACTTC. As protein: CASSVGGRRETQYF.